The 17 T cell receptor beta chains reported below all come from one sample, sequenced in a study of blood T cell repertoires in COVID-19. Sequenced by immunoSEQ multiplex PCR; TCRdb stores in-frame clones only, minus some. In the table there are tens of thousands of clones, roughly nine tenths of which are singletons. Material for sequencing was peripheral blood. The origin of the receptors is a human donor in a cohort sampled during active COVID-19.

V usage is TRBV4-3 and J usage is TRBJ2-7; 14 bases agree with TRBD2. V was clipped by 0 bases and J by 5 bases; unmatched bases: 12. CDR1 is LGHNA, CDR2 YSLEER, per germline. This CDR3 contains 19 residues. Here the CDR3 reads CASSQDAGTSGGTDDEQYF. DNA for the CDR3: TGCGCCAGCAGCCAAGACGCCGGGACTAGCGGGGGCACGGATGACGAGCAGTACTTC.

This rearrangement joins TRBV20-1 to TRBJ2-7; possibly TRBD2 for D (6 bases). Trimming took 3 bases from V and 3 from J, leaving 15 bases between them. CDR1 is DFQATT, CDR2 SNEGSKA, per germline (reference sequence). The CDR3 consists of 14 residues. Written as DNA, the CDR3 is TGCAGTGCTAGTTTTTCGGCGGGAATCTACGAGCAGTACTTC. Residues: CSASFSAGIYEQYF.

This rearrangement joins TRBV4-2 to TRBJ1-1; D unresolved. The length of the CDR3 is 16 residues. V was cut by 1 base and J by 3 bases, with 15 bases left in between. The germline gives CDR1 LGHNA, CDR2 YNFKEQ. In DNA form, the CDR3 reads TGTGCCAGCAGCCAAGTCCGGCAGGCAGGCTACACTGAAGCTTTCTTT. Protein sequence: CASSQVRQAGYTEAFF.

The V gene is TRBV5-4, the J gene TRBJ2-7; 7 bases agree with TRBD1. V lost 4 bases to trimming and J lost 7 bases; unmatched junction nucleotides: 8. Germline V gene lookup returns CDR1 SGHNT and CDR2 YYREEE (reference sequence). CDR3 length: 13 amino acids. Here the CDR3 reads CASSPIKTGEQYF. The CDR3 nucleotides read TGTGCCAGCAGCCCAATCAAGACAGGGGAGCAGTACTTC.

The chain recombines TRBV12-3 or TRBV12-4 with TRBJ1-1; 7 nucleotides align to TRBD1. After removal of 5 bases from V and 11 bases from J, the junction contained 8 bases not matched to a gene. This CDR3 is 12 amino acids long. CDR3: CASSIRQGGAFF. The CDR3 DNA reads as TGTGCCAGCAGTATCCGACAGGGCGGGGCTTTCTTT.

This clone is a singleton in its sample. This chain joins TRBV3-1 (or the pseudogene TRBV3-2) and TRBJ2-7; tentative D call: TRBD1 (5 bases). Trimming shortened V by 0 bases and J by 7 bases, and 22 bases separated the two germline ends. Germline lookup yields CDR1 LGHDT and CDR2 YNNKEL (reference sequence). This CDR3 spans 17 amino acids. This CDR3 is CASSQDFGAGKFVEQYF. Here the CDR3 DNA reads TGTGCCAGCAGCCAAGACTTTGGGGCAGGGAAATTTGTAGAGCAGTACTTC.

The chain combines TRBV5-1 with TRBJ2-1, with 7 nucleotides matching TRBD1. The germline gives CDR1 SGHRS, CDR2 YFSETQ. The CDR3 loop spans 13 amino acids. The V gene end was trimmed by 4 bases and the J gene end by 7 bases; junction bases not matched to a gene: 5. This chain's CDR3 is CASSQGQPNEQFF. The CDR3 DNA is TGCGCCAGCAGCCAGGGACAGCCTAATGAGCAGTTCTTC.

The chain is built from TRBV6-5 and TRBJ1-2; the D is unclear. Germline CDR1 is MNHEY and CDR2 is SVGAGI. V lost 0 bases, J lost 7 bases, and 15 bases lay in between. This CDR3 contains 15 residues. The chain's CDR3 is CASSYSGRALGGYTF. CDR3 nucleotide sequence: TGTGCCAGCAGTTACTCTGGGAGAGCGCTCGGTGGCTACACCTTC.

V is TRBV11-2 and J is TRBJ1-4, with no clear D. CDR1 and CDR2 from the germline V gene are SGHAT and FQNNGV. Trimming took off 5 bases at V and 8 bases at J, with 12 bases between the two ends. The CDR3 runs to 13 residues. CDR3 nucleotide sequence: TGTGCCAGCAGCCCATGGACGGGAGAAAAACTGTTTTTT. Translation gives CASSPWTGEKLFF. The full variable domain, its missing parts supplied by reference TRBV11-2 and TRBJ1-4, is EAGVAQSPRYKIIEKRQSVAFWCNPISGHATLYWYQQILGQGPKLLIQFQNNGVVDDSQLPKDRFSAERLKGVDSTLKIQPAKLEDSAVYLCASSPWTGEKLFFGSGTQLSVL.

V is TRBV27 and J is TRBJ1-5; D is unresolved. Per the germline V gene, CDR1 is MNHEY and CDR2 is SMNVEV (reference sequence). CDR3 size: 15 residues. V lost 5 bases and J 1 base, leaving 12 bases between the germline ends. This CDR3 reads CASSPGSASNQPQHF. The CDR3 nucleotides are TGTGCCAGCAGTCCTGGCTCAGCGAGCAATCAGCCCCAGCATTTT.

Of note for this clone: Compared with germline, one end of the junction differs, possibly owing to a read error. The sample has other DNA sequences that encode this CDR3 too. The chain has TRBV2 and TRBJ2-7; TRBD1 aligns across 9 bases. CDR3 size: 15 residues. CDR1 and CDR2 (germline): SNHLY, FYNNEI. The CDR3 sequence is CASSSQSGTGYEQYF. In DNA, the CDR3 is TGTGCCAGCAGTTCTCAATCCGGGACAGGGTACGAGCAGTATTTC.

The CDR3 DNA follows: TGTGCCAGCAGCTTGGACAGGGAAAGTGCTTATGGCTACACCTTC. Its translation is CASSLDRESAYGYTF. The chain is built from TRBV5-5 and TRBJ1-2; D might be TRBD1 (6 bases). This CDR3 comprises 15 residues. Germline CDR1 and CDR2: SGHKS and YYEKEE (reference sequence). V lost 0 bases to trimming and J lost 5 bases, with 14 bases between them. The full variable domain, with the rest looked up from reference TRBV5-5 and TRBJ1-2, is DAGVTQSPTHLIKTRGQQVTLRCSPISGHKSVSWYQQVLGQGPQFIFQYYEKEERGRGNFPDRFSARQFPNYSSELNVNALLLGDSALYLCASSLDRESAYGYTFGSGTRLTVV.

The count of this clone is one. The chain uses TRBV6-6 and TRBJ1-4; 9 bases are shared with TRBD1. After removal of 4 bases from V and 9 bases from J, the junction contained 12 bases not matched to a gene. The CDR3 length is 16 residues. Germline V gives CDR1 MNHNY, CDR2 SVGAGI (reference sequence). The CDR3 region has the DNA TGTGCCAGCAGTTTCCTGGCCGGGACAGGGAGTAAAAAACTGTTTTTT. This encodes CASSFLAGTGSKKLFF.

This chain joins TRBV11-2 and TRBJ2-6; 7 nucleotides line up with TRBD1. Looked up from germline, CDR1 is SGHAT and CDR2 is FQNNGV. V lost 5 bases and J lost 0; bases outside the gene matches: 4. The CDR3 is 16 amino acids. The CDR3 sequence is CASSPRDSSGANVLTF. As DNA, the CDR3 is TGTGCCAGCAGCCCTCGGGACAGCTCTGGGGCCAACGTCCTGACTTTC.

This chain links TRBV4-2 with TRBJ1-5; 7 bases line up with TRBD1. This CDR3 has 16 amino acids. CDR1 and CDR2 (germline): LGHNA, YNFKEQ. V trimming: 4 bases; J trimming: 2 bases; junction bases outside the gene matches: 8. In DNA, the CDR3 is TGTGCCAGCAGCCCTTTAGACAGGGACGGCAATCAGCCCCAGCATTTT. This encodes CASSPLDRDGNQPQHF.

The rearrangement uses TRBV4-2 and TRBJ2-7, with D perhaps matching TRBD1 (6 bases). The CDR3 length is 13 residues. V gave up 4 bases and J gave up 5 bases, with 12 bases separating them. Germline CDR1 reads LGHNA; CDR2 reads YNFKEQ. CDR3 in amino acids: CASSPEQGDEQYF. As DNA, the CDR3 is TGTGCCAGCAGCCCGGAACAGGGTGACGAGCAGTACTTC.

This clone was picked up one time. This chain uses TRBV6-5 with TRBJ1-2, with D perhaps matching TRBD1 (6 bases). V lost 7 bases, J lost 8 bases, and 17 bases lay in between. Germline CDR1 MNHEY, CDR2 SVGAGI. The CDR3 spans 13 residues. Here the CDR3 reads CASTEDRTRGYTF. The CDR3 DNA reads as TGTGCCAGCACCGAGGACAGAACACGGGGCTACACCTTC.